The clone carrying this T cell receptor (beta chain) was counted between two and nine times. Its specificity is unknown. The data were obtained in a study of response to subunit inactivated influenza vaccine. Broader study findings: It was suggested by the authors that few new T cells are recruited by each seasonal influenza vaccination.

This CDR3 region has 19 residues. The trim removed 2 bases at V and 6 bases at J, leaving 17 bases unmatched. Germline V gene sequence: CDR1 LGHNA, CDR2 YNFKEQ. MiXCR, run by TCRdb on the RT-PCR reads, gives a single entry per CDR3 protein. The table has under 200,000 distinct CDR3 sequences, around 10% seen once. Sequences were derived from CD8+ T cells sorted from PBMCs, sampled roughly 24 months after vaccination. V usage is TRBV4-2 and J usage is TRBJ2-2; 8 bases map to TRBD1. This TCR came from a man aged 50-75 years who received an inactivated influenza vaccine. The CDR3 sequence: CASSQQNRGRQGKSGELFF. CDR3 in DNA: TGTGCCAGCAGCCAACAAAATCGAGGAAGACAGGGGAAGTCCGGGGAGCTGTTTTTT.